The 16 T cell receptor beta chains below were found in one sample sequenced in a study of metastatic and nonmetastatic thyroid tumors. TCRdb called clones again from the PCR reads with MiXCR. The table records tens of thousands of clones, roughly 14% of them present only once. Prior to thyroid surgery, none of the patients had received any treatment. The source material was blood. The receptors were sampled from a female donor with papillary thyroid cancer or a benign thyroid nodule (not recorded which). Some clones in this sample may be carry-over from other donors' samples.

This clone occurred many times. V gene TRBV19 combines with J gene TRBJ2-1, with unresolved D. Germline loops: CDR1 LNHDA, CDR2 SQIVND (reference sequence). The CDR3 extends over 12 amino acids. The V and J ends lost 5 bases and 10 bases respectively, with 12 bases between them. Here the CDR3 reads CASSQDRPEQFF. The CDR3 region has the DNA TGTGCCAGTAGTCAGGACCGTCCAGAGCAGTTCTTC.

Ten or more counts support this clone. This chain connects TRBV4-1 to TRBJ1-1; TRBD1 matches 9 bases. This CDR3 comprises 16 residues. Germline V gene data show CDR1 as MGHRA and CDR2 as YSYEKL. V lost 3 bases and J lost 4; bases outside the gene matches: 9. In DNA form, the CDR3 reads TGCGCCAGCAGCCAGGTTGGGACAGGGCAGGGCACTGAAGCTTTCTTT. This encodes CASSQVGTGQGTEAFF.

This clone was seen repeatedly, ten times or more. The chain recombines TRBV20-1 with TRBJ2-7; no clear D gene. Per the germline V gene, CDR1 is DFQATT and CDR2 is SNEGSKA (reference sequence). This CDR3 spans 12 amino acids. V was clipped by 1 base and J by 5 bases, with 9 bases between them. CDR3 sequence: CSARGPANEQYF. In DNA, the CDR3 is TGCAGTGCTAGAGGGCCGGCGAACGAGCAGTACTTC.

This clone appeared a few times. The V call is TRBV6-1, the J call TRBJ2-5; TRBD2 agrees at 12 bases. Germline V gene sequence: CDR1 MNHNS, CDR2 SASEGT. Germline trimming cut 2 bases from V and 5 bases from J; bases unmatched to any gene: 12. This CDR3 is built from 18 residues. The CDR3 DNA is TGTGCCAGCAGTGAACTGGCTAGCGGGGGGGCAACGAGGGAGACCCAGTACTTC. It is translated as CASSELASGGATRETQYF.

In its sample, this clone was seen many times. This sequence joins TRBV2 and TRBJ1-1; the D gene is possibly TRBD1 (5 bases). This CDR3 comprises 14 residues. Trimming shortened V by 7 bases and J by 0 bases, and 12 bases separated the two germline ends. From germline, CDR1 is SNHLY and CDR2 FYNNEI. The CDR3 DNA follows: TGTGCCAGCAAAGGACAAGACATGAACACTGAAGCTTTCTTT. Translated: CASKGQDMNTEAFF.

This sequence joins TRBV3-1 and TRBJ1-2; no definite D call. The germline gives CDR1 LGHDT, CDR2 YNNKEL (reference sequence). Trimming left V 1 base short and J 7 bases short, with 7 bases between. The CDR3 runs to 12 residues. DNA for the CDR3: TGTGCCAGCAGCCAAGGAAAGCCTGGCTACACCTTC. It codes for CASSQGKPGYTF.

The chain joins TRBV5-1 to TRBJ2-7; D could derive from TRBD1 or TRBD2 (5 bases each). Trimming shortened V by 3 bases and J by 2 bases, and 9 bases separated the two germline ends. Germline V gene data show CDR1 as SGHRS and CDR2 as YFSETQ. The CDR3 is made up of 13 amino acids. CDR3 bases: TGCGCCAGCAGCTGGGACCCGACCTACGAGCAGTACTTC. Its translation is CASSWDPTYEQYF.

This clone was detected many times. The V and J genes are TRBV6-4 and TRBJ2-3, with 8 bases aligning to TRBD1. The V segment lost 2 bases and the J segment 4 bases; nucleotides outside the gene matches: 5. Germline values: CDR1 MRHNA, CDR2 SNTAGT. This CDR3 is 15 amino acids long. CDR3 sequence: CASSDKAGGADTQYF. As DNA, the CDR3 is TGTGCCAGCAGTGACAAGGCAGGGGGCGCAGATACGCAGTATTTT.

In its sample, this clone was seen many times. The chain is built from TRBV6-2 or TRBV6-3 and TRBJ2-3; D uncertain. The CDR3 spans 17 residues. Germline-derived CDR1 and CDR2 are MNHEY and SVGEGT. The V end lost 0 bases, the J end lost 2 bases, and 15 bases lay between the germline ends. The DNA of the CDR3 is TGTGCCAGCAGTTACTCAGAGGCAGTACGGGCCACAGATACGCAGTATTTT. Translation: CASSYSEAVRATDTQYF.

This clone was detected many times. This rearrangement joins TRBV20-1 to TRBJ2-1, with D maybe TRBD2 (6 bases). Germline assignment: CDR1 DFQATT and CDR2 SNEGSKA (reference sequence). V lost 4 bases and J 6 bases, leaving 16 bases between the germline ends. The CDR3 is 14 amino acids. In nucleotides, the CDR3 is TGCAGTGCTAACCGGGGCGGGGCAGTCAATGAGCAGTTCTTC. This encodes CSANRGGAVNEQFF.

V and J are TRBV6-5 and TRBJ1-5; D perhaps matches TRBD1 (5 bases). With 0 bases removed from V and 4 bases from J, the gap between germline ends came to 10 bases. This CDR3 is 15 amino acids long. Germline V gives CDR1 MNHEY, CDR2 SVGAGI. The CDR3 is CASSYSGQTNQPQHF. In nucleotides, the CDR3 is TGTGCCAGCAGTTACTCGGGGCAGACTAATCAGCCCCAGCATTTT.

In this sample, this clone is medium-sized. The CDR3 DNA sequence: TGTGCCAGCAGTCCCAGACAGGGACATGAAGCTTTCTTT. Residues: CASSPRQGHEAFF. V is TRBV28 and J is TRBJ1-1, with 7 positions matching TRBD1. This CDR3 contains 13 residues. Germline CDR1 and CDR2: MDHEN and SYDVKM. J was trimmed by 7 bases and V by 5 bases; bases with no gene match: 7.

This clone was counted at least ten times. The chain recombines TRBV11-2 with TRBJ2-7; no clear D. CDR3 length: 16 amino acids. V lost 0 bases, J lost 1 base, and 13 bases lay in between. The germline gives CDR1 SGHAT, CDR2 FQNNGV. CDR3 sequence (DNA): TGTGCCAGCAGCTTAGAGATGATTCGAGGTTCCTACGAGCAGTACTTC. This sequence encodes CASSLEMIRGSYEQYF.

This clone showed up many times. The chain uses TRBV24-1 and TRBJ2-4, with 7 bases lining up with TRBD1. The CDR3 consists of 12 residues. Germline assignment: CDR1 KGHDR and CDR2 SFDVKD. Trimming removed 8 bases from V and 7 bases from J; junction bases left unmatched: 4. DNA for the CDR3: TGTGCCACCATGGGCAGGGGGAACATTCAGTACTTC. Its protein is CATMGRGNIQYF.

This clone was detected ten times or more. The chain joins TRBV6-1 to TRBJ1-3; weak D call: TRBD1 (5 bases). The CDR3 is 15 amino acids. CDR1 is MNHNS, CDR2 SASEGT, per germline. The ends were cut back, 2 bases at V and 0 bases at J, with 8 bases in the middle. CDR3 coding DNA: TGTGCCAGCAGTGAACGACAGCTCTCTGGAAACACCATATATTTT. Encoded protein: CASSERQLSGNTIYF.

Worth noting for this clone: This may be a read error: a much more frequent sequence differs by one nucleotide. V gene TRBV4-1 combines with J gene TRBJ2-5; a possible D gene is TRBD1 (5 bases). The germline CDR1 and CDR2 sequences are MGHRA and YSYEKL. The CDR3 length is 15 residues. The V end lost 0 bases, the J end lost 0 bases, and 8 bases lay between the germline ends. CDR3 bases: TGCGCCAGCAGCCAAGAGTACAGGAACCAAGAGACCCAGTACTTC. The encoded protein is CASSQEYRNQETQYF.